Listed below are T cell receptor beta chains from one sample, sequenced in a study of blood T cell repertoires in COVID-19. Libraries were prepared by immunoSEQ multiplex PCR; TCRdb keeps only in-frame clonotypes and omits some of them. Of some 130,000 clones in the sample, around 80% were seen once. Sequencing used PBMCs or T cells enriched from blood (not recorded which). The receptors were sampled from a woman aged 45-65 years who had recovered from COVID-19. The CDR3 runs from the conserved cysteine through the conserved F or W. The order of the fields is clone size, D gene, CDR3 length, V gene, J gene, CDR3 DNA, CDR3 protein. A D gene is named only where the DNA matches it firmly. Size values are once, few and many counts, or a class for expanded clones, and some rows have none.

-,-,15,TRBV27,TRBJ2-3,TGTGCCAGCAGTTTAATGCCCCAAACGGCAGATACGCAGTATTTT,CASSLMPQTADTQYF
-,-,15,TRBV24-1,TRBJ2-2,TGTGCCACCAGTGACCCTAACGACTCGGCGGGGGAGCTGTTTTTT,CATSDPNDSAGELFF
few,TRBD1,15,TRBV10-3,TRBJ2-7,TGTGCCATCAGTGCGGGGACAGGGGGCGCCTACGAGCAGTACTTC,CAISAGTGGAYEQYF
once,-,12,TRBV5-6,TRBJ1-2,TGTGCCAGCAGCCCTTACGGGTATGGCTACACCTTC,CASSPYGYGYTF
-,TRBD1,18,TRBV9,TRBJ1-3,TGTGCCAGCAGCGACGGGACAGGGGGCTTAAGCTCTGGAAACACCATATATTTT,CASSDGTGGLSSGNTIYF
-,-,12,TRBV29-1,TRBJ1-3,TGCAGCGTGCGGGACTTTGGAAACACCATATATTTT,CSVRDFGNTIYF
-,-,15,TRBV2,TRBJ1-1,TGTGCCAGCAGTCGATCAATACAGGGAGACACTGAAGCTTTCTTT,CASSRSIQGDTEAFF
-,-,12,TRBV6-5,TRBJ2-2,TGTGCCAGCTCCCTGAACACCGGGGAGCTGTTTTTT,CASSLNTGELFF
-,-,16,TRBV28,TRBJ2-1,TGTGCCAGCAGTTTATGGGCTAGCCCCTCCTACAATGAGCAGTTCTTC,CASSLWASPSYNEQFF
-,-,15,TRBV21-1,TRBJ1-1,TGTGCCAGCAGCACCGGACACTTCAAGAACACTGAAGCTTTCTTT,CASSTGHFKNTEAFF
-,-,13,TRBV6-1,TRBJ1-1,TGTGCCAGCAGTGATGGGCAGGGTACTGAAGCCTTCTTT,CASSDGQGTEAFF
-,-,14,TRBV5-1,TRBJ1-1,TGCGCCAGCAGCTCCCGGTCCCAAAACACTGAAGCTTTCTTT,CASSSRSQNTEAFF
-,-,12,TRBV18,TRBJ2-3,TGTGCCAGCTCACCAGAGACAGATACGCAGTATTTT,CASSPETDTQYF
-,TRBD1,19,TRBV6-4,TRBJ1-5,TGTGCCAGCAGTGATCCCCGGGACAGAGTACCATATAGCAATCAGCCCCAGCATTTT,CASSDPRDRVPYSNQPQHF
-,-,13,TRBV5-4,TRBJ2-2,TGTGCCAGCAGCTTGGCGGTCTCCGGGGAGCTGTTTTTT,CASSLAVSGELFF
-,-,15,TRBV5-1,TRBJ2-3,TGCGCCAGCAGCCTCACTACAATGGGCACAGATACGCAGTATTTT,CASSLTTMGTDTQYF
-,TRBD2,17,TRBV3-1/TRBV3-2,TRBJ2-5,TGTGCCAGCAGCCAAGGGACTAGCGGGGGGGCCGGAGAGACCCAGTACTTC,CASSQGTSGGAGETQYF
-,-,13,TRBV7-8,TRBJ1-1,TGTGCCAGCAGGTGGGCGGGGAACACTGAAGCTTTCTTT,CASRWAGNTEAFF
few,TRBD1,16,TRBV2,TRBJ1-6,TGTGCCAGCAGGACAGGGGGCAGCTCCTATAATTCACCCCTCCACTTT,CASRTGGSSYNSPLHF
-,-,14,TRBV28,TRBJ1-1,TGTGCCAGCAGTTTATGGATGGGCGTCACTGAAGCTTTCTTT,CASSLWMGVTEAFF
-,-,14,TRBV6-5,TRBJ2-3,TGTGCCAGCAGTTACCAAACTCACGCAGATACGCAGTATTTT,CASSYQTHADTQYF
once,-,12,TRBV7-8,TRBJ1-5,TGTGCCAGCAGCTTCGAGGGTCAGCCCCAGCATTTT,CASSFEGQPQHF
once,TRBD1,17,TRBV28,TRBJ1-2,TGTGCCAGCAGTCGACCCGTTTCGACAGGGGATAACTATGGCTACACCTTC,CASSRPVSTGDNYGYTF
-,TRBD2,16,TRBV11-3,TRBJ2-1,TGTGCCAGCAGCTTAGAGACTAGCGGGGGGGCGAGTGAGCAGTTCTTC,CASSLETSGGASEQFF
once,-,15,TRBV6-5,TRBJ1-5,TGTGCCAGCAGACCCAGGTTCTGGGGCAATCAGCCCCAGCATTTT,CASRPRFWGNQPQHF
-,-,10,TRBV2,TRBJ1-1,TGTGCCAGCAGTGAACCAGTGGCTTTCTTT,CASSEPVAFF
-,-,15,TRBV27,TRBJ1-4,TGTGCCAGCAGTTTTAAGGGGCTAACTAATGAAAAACTGTTTTTT,CASSFKGLTNEKLFF
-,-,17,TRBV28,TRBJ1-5,TGTGCCAGTATACAGGTCGGCACATTTAATAGCAATCAGCCCCAGCATTTT,CASIQVGTFNSNQPQHF
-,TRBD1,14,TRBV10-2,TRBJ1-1,TGCGCCAGCAGCCCCACAGGGGCCAACACTGAAGCTTTCTTT,CASSPTGANTEAFF
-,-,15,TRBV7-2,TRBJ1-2,TGTGCCAGCAGCTTAACGGACGGGATGCTCTATGGCTACACCTTC,CASSLTDGMLYGYTF
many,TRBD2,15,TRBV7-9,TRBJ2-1,TGTGCCAGCAGCTTACGGCGCGGGGGGGCCCATGAGCAGTTCTTC,CASSLRRGGAHEQFF
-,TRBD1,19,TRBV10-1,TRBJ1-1,TGCGCCAGCAGTGAGTCGCTTCGGGACAGGGGCGATTCGAACACTGAAGCTTTCTTT,CASSESLRDRGDSNTEAFF
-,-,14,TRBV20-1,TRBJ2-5,TGCAGTGCTAGTCTTAGCGGATCTGAAGAGACCCAGTACTTC,CSASLSGSEETQYF
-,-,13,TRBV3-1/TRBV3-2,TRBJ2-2,TGTGCCAGCACAACAGGAGCGGGCGGGGAGCTGTTTTTT,CASTTGAGGELFF